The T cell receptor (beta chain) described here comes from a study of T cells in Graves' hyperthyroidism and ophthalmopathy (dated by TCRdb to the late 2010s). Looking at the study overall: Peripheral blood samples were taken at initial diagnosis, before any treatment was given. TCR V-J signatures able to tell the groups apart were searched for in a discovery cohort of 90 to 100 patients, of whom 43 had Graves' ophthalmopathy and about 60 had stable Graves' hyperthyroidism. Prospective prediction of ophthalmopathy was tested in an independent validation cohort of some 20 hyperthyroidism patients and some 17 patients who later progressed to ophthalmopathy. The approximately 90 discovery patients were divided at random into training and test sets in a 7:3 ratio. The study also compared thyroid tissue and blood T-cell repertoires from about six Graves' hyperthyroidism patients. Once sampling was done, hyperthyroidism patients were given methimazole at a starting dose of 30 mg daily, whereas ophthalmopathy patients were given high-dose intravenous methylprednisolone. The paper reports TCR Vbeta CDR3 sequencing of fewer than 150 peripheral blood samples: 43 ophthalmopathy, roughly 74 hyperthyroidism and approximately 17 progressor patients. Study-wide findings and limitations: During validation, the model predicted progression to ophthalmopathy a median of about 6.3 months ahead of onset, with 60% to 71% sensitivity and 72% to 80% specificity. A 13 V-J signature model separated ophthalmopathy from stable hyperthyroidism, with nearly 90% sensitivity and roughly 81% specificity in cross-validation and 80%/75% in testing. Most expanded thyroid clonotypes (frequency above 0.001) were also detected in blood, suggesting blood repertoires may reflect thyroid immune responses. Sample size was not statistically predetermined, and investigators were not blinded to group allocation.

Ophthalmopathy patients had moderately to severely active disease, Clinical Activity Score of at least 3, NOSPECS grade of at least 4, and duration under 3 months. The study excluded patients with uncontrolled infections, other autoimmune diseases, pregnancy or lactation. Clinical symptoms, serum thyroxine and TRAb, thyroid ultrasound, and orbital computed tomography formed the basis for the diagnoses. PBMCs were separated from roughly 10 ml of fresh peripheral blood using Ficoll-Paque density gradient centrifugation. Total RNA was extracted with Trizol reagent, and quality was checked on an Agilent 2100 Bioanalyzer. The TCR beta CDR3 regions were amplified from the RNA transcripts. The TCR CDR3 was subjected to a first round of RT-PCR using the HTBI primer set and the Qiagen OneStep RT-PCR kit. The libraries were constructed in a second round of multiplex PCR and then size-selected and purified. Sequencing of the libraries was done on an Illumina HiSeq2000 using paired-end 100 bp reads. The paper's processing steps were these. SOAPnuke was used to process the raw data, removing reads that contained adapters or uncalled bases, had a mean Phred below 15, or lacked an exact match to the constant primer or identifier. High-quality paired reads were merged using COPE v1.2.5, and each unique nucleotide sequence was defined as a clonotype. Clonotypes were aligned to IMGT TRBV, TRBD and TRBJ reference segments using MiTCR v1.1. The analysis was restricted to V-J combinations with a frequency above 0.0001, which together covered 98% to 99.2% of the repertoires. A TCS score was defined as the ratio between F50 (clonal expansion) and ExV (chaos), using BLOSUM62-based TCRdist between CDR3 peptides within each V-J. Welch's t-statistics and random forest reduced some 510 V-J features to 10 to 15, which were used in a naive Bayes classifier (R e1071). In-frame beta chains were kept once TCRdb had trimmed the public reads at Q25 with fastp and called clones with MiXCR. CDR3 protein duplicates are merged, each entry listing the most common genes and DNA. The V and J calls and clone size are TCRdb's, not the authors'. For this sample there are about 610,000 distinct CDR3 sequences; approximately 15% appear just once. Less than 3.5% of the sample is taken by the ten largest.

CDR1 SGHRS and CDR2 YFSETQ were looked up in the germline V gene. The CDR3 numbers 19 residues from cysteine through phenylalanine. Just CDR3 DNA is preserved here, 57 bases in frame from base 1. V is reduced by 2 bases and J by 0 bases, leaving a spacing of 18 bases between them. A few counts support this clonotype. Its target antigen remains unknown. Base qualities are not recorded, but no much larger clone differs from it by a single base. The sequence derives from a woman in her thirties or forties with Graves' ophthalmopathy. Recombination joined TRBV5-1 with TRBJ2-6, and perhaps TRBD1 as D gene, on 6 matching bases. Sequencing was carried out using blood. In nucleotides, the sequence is TGCGCCAGCAGCTTCCTACCACAGGGCCCTTCCTCTGGGGCCAACGTCCTGACTTTC. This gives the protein CASSFLPQGPSSGANVLTF.